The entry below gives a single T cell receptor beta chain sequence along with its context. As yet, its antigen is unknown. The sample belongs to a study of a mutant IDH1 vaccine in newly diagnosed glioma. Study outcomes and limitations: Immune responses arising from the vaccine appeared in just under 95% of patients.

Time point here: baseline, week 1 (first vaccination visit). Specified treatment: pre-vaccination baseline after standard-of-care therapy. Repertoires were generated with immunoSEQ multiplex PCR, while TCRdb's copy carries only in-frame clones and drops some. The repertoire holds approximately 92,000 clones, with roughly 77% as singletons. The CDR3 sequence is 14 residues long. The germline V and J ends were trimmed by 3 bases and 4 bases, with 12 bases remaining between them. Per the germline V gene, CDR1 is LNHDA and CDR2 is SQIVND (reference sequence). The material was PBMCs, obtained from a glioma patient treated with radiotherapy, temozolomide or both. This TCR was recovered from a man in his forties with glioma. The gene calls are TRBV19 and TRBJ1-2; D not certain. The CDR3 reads CASSIRTVLYGYTF. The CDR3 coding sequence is TGTGCCAGTAGTATTCGGACCGTACTCTATGGCTACACCTTC. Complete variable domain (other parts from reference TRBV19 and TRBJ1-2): DGGITQSPKYLFRKEGQNVTLSCEQNLNHDAMYWYRQDPGQGLRLIYYSQIVNDFQKGDIAEGYSVSREKKESFPLTVTSAQKNPTAFYLCASSIRTVLYGYTFGSGTRLTVV.